This T cell receptor beta chain appears in the sequencing data of a study of shared clonotypes between healthy human individuals. The overall study: Three plates each covered CD4 naive and memory; CD8 naive two, CD8 memory one.

Assay: immunoSEQ multiplex PCR; the TCRdb copy retains only in-frame clones and omits some. Of about 2.4 million clones in the sample, roughly 93% were seen once. The ends lost 4 bases at V and 3 bases at J; junction bases unmatched: 6. The CDR3 has 14 residues. CDR1 LNHDA and CDR2 SQIVND come from the germline V gene (reference sequence). Sequencing used naive CD4+ T cells from PBMCs. Subset reported: CD45RA+ positively selected. The chain is built from TRBV19 and TRBJ2-7, with TRBD1 matching over 7 bases. This clonotype was sampled from a man younger than 35 in good health. Some clones in this sample may be carry-over from other donors' samples. The CDR3 here is CASSKRGTDYEQYF. The CDR3 nucleotides read TGTGCCAGTAGTAAGAGGGGGACAGACTACGAGCAGTACTTC.